The next 11 T cell receptor beta chains were all read from a single sample in a study of cytomegalovirus exposure and HLA in healthy donors. PCR was performed using 60 Vbeta and 13 Jbeta primers. The protocol was immunoSEQ multiplex PCR, while the TCRdb copy is restricted to in-frame clones and leaves out a portion. This sample's clone table lists 70,000 or so clones. Sequenced input: PBMCs. These receptors were obtained from a man aged 35 to 55 in good health and CMV-seronegative.

V is TRBV4-3 and J is TRBJ1-2; 8 nucleotides agree with TRBD1. The J segment lost 3 bases and the V segment lost 0 bases, leaving 9 bases of the junction unmatched. This CDR3 has 17 amino acids. Germline V CDR1 and CDR2: LGHNA, YSLEER. Written as DNA, the CDR3 is TGCGCCAGCAGCCAAGATTTAGGACAGGGAACCTACTATGGCTACACCTTC. This codes for CASSQDLGQGTYYGYTF.

This chain uses TRBV6-5 with TRBJ2-7; D might be TRBD1 (7 bases). This CDR3 has 12 residues. CDR1 MNHEY and CDR2 SVGAGI come from the germline V gene. Trimming took 4 bases from V and 7 from J, leaving 11 bases between them. The CDR3 region is CASSFPGGEQYF. The DNA of the CDR3 is TGTGCCAGCAGTTTCCCAGGGGGGGAGCAGTACTTC.

The chain combines TRBV5-1 with TRBJ2-1; the match to TRBD2 covers 13 bases. The trim removed 0 bases at V and 6 bases at J, leaving 9 bases unmatched. This CDR3 region has 18 residues. Germline V lookup: CDR1 SGHRS, CDR2 YFSETQ. CDR3: CASSLVGTSGNFFNEQFF. The CDR3 DNA reads TGCGCCAGCAGCTTGGTTGGGACTAGCGGGAATTTTTTCAATGAGCAGTTCTTC.

The CDR3 region has the DNA TGTGCCAGCAGTGAAGCTTACGGGGGTGGGAGTCAGCCCCAGCATTTT. It yields the protein CASSEAYGGGSQPQHF. The chain uses TRBV6-1 and TRBJ1-5; D is perhaps TRBD1 (5 bases). CDR1 is MNHNS, CDR2 SASEGT, per germline. The CDR3 runs to 16 residues. V was clipped by 0 bases and J by 6 bases, with 15 bases between them.

The chain combines TRBV21-1 with TRBJ2-7; the D call TRBD1 from the table was never checked on the DNA. TRBV21-1 is a recognized pseudogene. This CDR3 is 15 amino acids long. DNA of the CDR3: TGTGCCAGCAGCCCCCGGACAGGGAAGGGCTACGAGCAGTACTTC. Its protein is CASSPRTGKGYEQYF.

This rearrangement joins TRBV6-5 to TRBJ2-2; the D gene is possibly TRBD2 (6 bases). The CDR3 runs 15 residues. The V gene's germline CDR1 is MNHEY and CDR2 SVGAGI. Trimming pared 6 bases from V and 7 bases from J, leaving 18 bases between. CDR3 sequence reads: CASRASGEASGELFF. In nucleotides, the CDR3 is TGTGCCAGCAGGGCCTCCGGGGAGGCTAGCGGGGAGCTGTTTTTT.

This sequence joins TRBV15 and TRBJ2-5, with TRBD2 matching over 7 bases. The CDR3 has 19 amino acids. Germline V gene data show CDR1 as LNHNV and CDR2 as YYDKDF (reference sequence). Trimming took 0 bases from V and 13 from J; bases not matched to a gene: 26. The CDR3 DNA follows: TGTGCCACCAGCAGAGAGGGGGGGGGTTTGATTACGCGGGCGGCGAACCCGTACTTC. Its protein product is CATSREGGGLITRAANPYF. Full variable domain (outside the CDR3, taken from reference TRBV15 and TRBJ2-5): DAMVIQNPRYQVTQFGKPVTLSCSQTLNHNVMYWYQQKSSQAPKLLFHYYDKDFNNEADTPDNFQSRRPNTSFCFLDIRSPGLGDTAMYLCATSREGGGLITRAANPYFGPGTRLLVL.

V and J are TRBV27 and TRBJ1-5; 7 nucleotides match TRBD1. After removal of 5 bases from V and 5 bases from J, the junction contained 3 bases not matched to a gene. Germline CDR1 MNHEY, CDR2 SMNVEV (reference sequence). The CDR3 sequence is 13 residues long. CDR3 amino acids: CASSPTGDQPQHF. CDR3 sequence (DNA): TGTGCCAGCAGTCCCACAGGGGATCAGCCCCAGCATTTT.

The J gene is TRBJ2-3, the V gene TRBV6-1; 8 bases map to TRBD1. Germline lookup yields CDR1 MNHNS and CDR2 SASEGT. CDR3 size: 15 residues. Trimming at V came to 7 bases and at J to 0 bases, leaving 6 bases not matched to a gene. The CDR3, as DNA: TGTGCCAGCAACTTACAGGGGGAAAGCACAGATACGCAGTATTTT. Amino acids: CASNLQGESTDTQYF.

This sequence joins TRBV30 and TRBJ2-2; D possibly corresponds to TRBD1 (6 bases). The CDR3 covers 15 residues. Trimming pared 0 bases from V and 3 bases from J, leaving 11 bases between. From germline, CDR1 is GTSNPN and CDR2 SVGIG (reference sequence). In nucleotides, the CDR3 is TGTGCCTGGAGTGTCGAATACAGGGACACCGGGGAGCTGTTTTTT. It translates to CAWSVEYRDTGELFF.

The chain links TRBV29-1 to TRBJ1-1; 8 bases are shared with TRBD1. V was pared by 7 bases and J by 3 bases, with 7 bases of the junction left unmatched. The CDR3 spans 13 residues. Germline loops: CDR1 SQVTM, CDR2 ANQGSEA. CDR3 bases: TGCAGCGCTTGGGGGACAGGTGACACTGAAGCTTTCTTT. Encoded protein: CSAWGTGDTEAFF. Based on the CDR3 plus reference TRBV29-1 and TRBJ1-1, the full variable domain is SAVISQKPSRDICQRGTSLTIQCQVDSQVTMMFWYRQQPGQSLTLIATANQGSEATYESGFVIDKFPISRPNLTFSTLTVSNMSPEDSSIYLCSAWGTGDTEAFFGQGTRLTVV.